This T cell receptor (beta chain) was captured by sequencing in a study of T-cell memory formation after mild COVID-19. TCRdb redid the calling of the 5' RACE reads with MiXCR, one entry per CDR3 protein. This sample yields fewer than 550,000 distinct CDR3 sequences, of which roughly 20% are seen a single time; 8.4% belongs to the top ten. This clonotype was seen repeatedly, ten times or more. Its antigen remains unknown. From germline, CDR1 is SGHAT and CDR2 FQNNGV. Trimming left V 5 bases short and J 7 bases short, with 14 bases between. This CDR3 is built from 13 residues. General study results and limits: Clones from the second wave (peaking day 37) had unconfirmed SARS-CoV-2 specificity. There were some responding clones in pre-infection memory, which suggested that cross-reactive memory had joined. CD4+ contracting clones were mainly CM and EM; CD8+ ones, EMRA.

The sequenced sample was PBMCs or a T cell subset sorted from them (not recorded which). This TCR derives from an adult woman who had mild COVID-19 (a few samples of this study predate the infection). Cell type and time point are not known. This chain joins TRBV11-2 and TRBJ1-2, with D tentatively TRBD1 (6 bases). This CDR3 is CASSRTGLRGYTF. CDR3 sequence (DNA): TGTGCCAGCAGCCGTACAGGGCTGCGTGGCTACACCTTC. Together with reference TRBV11-2 and TRBJ1-2, the CDR3 gives the full variable domain: EAGVAQSPRYKIIEKRQSVAFWCNPISGHATLYWYQQILGQGPKLLIQFQNNGVVDDSQLPKDRFSAERLKGVDSTLKIQPAKLEDSAVYLCASSRTGLRGYTFGSGTRLTVV.